One TCR beta chain is described in this entry. No antigen is known for it. This record belongs to a study of cytomegalovirus exposure and HLA in healthy donors. Overall study results and limits: Certain sequence variants were highly shared and formed a cluster, and this cluster was likely a sequencing artifact.

The CDR3 is 16 residues long. The V gene lost 7 bases and the J gene lost 7 bases, with 26 bases spanning the gap. Germline V gene data show CDR1 as SGHDT and CDR2 as YYEEEE. The PCR had 60 Vbeta and 13 Jbeta primers. Produced via immunoSEQ multiplex PCR; TCRdb's table is partial and in-frame only. This table holds 98,000 or so clones, roughly 80% found once. The chain uses TRBV5-6 and TRBJ1-2, with a possible D match to TRBD1 (5 bases). The sample was PBMCs. The source of this sequence is a woman in her forties in good health and CMV-seronegative. Here the CDR3 DNA reads TGTGCCAGCCGACGGGGGTGGAGGGAGCGTATTACTGGCTACACCTTC. It encodes CASRRGWRERITGYTF.